Below, 8 T cell receptor beta chains from the same sample are listed, as sequenced in a study of blood T cell repertoires in COVID-19. TCRdb keeps only in-frame clones here, not all; method: immunoSEQ multiplex PCR. The repertoire holds roughly 15,000 clones, about 85% seen once, with about a sixth in the top ten. What was sequenced was peripheral blood. These receptor sequences come from a man aged 45-65 years with active COVID-19.

The rearrangement uses TRBV6-1 and TRBJ1-2, with TRBD1 as a possible D gene (5 bases). The germline gives CDR1 MNHNS, CDR2 SASEGT. CDR3 length equals 14 residues. The ends were cut back, 3 bases at V and 6 bases at J, with 14 bases in the middle. The CDR3 DNA reads as TGTGCCAGCAGTGATTGGGGATCGGGGGATGGCTACACCTTC. Amino acids: CASSDWGSGDGYTF.

This sequence joins TRBV19 and TRBJ2-2; 7 bases fit TRBD1. Losses at the gene ends were 6 bases for V and 0 bases for J; bases not matched to a gene: 4. CDR1 LNHDA and CDR2 SQIVND come from the germline V gene (reference sequence). The CDR3 loop spans 15 amino acids. The CDR3, as DNA: TGTGCCAGTAGAAGGGGGCGCGCGAACACCGGGGAGCTGTTTTTT. This translates into CASRRGRANTGELFF.

This clone is classed as medium-sized. The CDR3 nucleotides are TGTGCCAGCAGTTACTCGTTCGGGGTTCAGCCCCAGCATTTT. Encoded protein: CASSYSFGVQPQHF. This sequence joins TRBV6-5 and TRBJ1-5; D remains ambiguous. The CDR3 runs 14 residues. CDR1 and CDR2 from the germline V gene are MNHEY and SVGAGI. V was clipped by 0 bases and J by 6 bases, with 9 bases between them.

J is TRBJ2-2 and V is TRBV28, with a weak D call TRBD1 (6 bases). Germline V gene lookup returns CDR1 MDHEN and CDR2 SYDVKM. The CDR3 has 13 amino acids. The V end was cut by 6 bases, the J end by 6 bases, with 11 bases between. CDR3: CASRSGVSGELFF. The CDR3 bases are TGTGCCAGCAGATCAGGGGTCTCCGGGGAGCTGTTTTTT.

The rearrangement links TRBV4-3 to TRBJ2-2; a possible D gene is TRBD1 (7 bases). V was pared by 4 bases and J by 1 base, with 19 bases between. Germline V lookup: CDR1 LGHNA, CDR2 YSLEER. The CDR3 is 18 amino acids. The CDR3 DNA is TGCGCCAGCAGCCGAAGGGCACAGGGGAGGTGGAACACCGGGGAGCTGTTTTTT. This sequence encodes CASSRRAQGRWNTGELFF.

The rearrangement joins TRBV6-5 to TRBJ1-6; no clear D. The CDR3 has 15 residues. Germline V lookup: CDR1 MNHEY, CDR2 SVGAGI. With 5 bases removed from V and 7 bases from J, the gap between germline ends came to 15 bases. DNA of the CDR3: TGTGCCAGCAGTCCCCCGGCAGGTTCGAATTCACCCCTCCACTTT. It is translated as CASSPPAGSNSPLHF.

The chain recombines TRBV4-1 with TRBJ2-1, with 15 bases that match TRBD2. The CDR3 contains 18 residues. Germline CDR1 MGHRA, CDR2 YSYEKL. V dropped 5 bases and J dropped 3; count of bases not matched to a gene: 8. The CDR3 DNA sequence: TGCGCCAGCAGCACACGGACTAGCGGGAGGGGCAGCTACAATGAGCAGTTCTTC. Encoded protein: CASSTRTSGRGSYNEQFF.

This chain uses TRBV6-2 or TRBV6-3 with TRBJ2-7; TRBD2 might be the D (6 bases). The V end lost 3 bases, the J end lost 4 bases, and 10 bases lay between the germline ends. This CDR3 is 13 amino acids long. The V gene's germline CDR1 is MNHEY and CDR2 SVGEGT. Here the CDR3 DNA reads TGTGCCAGCAGTTATAGTGCGGGGTACGAGCAGTACTTC. Translation: CASSYSAGYEQYF.